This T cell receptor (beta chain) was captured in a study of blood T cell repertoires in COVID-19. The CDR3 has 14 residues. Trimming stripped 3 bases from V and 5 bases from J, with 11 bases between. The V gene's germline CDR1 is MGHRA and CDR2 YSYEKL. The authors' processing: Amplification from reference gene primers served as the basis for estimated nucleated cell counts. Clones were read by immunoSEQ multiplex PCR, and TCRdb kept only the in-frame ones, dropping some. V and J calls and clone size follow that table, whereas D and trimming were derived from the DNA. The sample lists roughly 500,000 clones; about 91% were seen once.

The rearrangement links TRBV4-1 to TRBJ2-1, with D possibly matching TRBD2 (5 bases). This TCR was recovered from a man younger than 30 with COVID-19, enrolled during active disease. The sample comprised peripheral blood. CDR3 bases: TGCGCCAGCAGCCACAGGTCGGGGAACAATGAGCAGTTCTTC. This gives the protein CASSHRSGNNEQFF.